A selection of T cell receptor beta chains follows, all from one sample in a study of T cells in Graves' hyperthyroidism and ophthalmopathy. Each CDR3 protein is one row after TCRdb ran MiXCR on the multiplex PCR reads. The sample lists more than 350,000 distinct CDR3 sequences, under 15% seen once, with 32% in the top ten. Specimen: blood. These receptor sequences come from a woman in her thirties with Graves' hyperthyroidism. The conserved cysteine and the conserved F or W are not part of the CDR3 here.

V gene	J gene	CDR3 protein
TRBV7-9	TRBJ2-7	ASSLSGVSYEQY
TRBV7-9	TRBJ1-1	ASSYSWGTVVTPGGQPYTEAF
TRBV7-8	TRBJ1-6	ASSLGWDNSPLH
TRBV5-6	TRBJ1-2	ASSLGPGQSYGYT
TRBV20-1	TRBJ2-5	SEIIGETQY
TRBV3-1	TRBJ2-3	ASSHYRAAGRTDTQY
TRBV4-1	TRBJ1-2	ASTLTTGAGYT
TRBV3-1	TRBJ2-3	ASSQEHSGSWPPDTQY
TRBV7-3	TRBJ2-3	ASSSGTSGRTTDTQY
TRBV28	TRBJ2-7	ASSSRLGLLYEQY
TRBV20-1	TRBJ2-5	SVTQPEGETQY
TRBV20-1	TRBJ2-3	SAREWTGGGSDTQY
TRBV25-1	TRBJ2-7	ASSEYKGEAYEQY
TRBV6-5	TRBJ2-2	ASSYSGAGKNTGELF
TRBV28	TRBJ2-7	ASSPMQGRYEQY
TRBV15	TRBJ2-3	ATSRTSGRSY
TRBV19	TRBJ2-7	ASSTRLAGVEEQY
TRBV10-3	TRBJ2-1	AISASGTSEGREQF
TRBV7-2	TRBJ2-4	ASSLRLGQLAKNIQY
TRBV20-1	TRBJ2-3	SAGPSGSTDTQY
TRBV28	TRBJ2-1	ASSLWASGRKNEQF
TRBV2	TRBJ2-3	ASSATLSTDTQY
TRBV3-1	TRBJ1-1	ASSQEGGIGAF
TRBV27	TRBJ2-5	ASSLTTGTGASETQY
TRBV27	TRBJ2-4	ASSLGVQKNIQY
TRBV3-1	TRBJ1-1	ASSQEVLNTEAF
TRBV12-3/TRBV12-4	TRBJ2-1	ASSLATGTIDEQF
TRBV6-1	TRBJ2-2	ASSEPGELF
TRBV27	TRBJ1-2	ASTDSGGTNGYT
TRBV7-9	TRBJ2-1	ASSLRGWRTSGTQVNNEQF
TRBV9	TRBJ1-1	ASSAGRTDNTEAF
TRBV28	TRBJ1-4	ASSRTGWEKLF
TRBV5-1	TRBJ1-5	ASSITGETSQPQH
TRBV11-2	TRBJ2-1	ASSLVASESSYNEQF
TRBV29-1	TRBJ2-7	SARRGTGEAYEQY
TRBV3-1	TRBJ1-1	ASSLTTGSTEAF
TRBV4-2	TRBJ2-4	ASSQDPAGGLTTAKNIQY
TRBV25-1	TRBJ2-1	ASSEYIGTNLSNEQF
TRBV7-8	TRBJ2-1	ASSLERDPSYNEQF
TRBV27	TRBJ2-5	ASSLSTGGVGETQY
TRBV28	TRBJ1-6	ASKIQGLGSPLH